The 21 T cell receptor beta chains listed next were all sequenced from one sample in a study of blood T cell repertoires in COVID-19 (dated by TCRdb to the early 2020s). Library prep was done by the immunoSEQ multiplex PCR assay. Sourced from immuneACCESS, this table was stored by TCRdb with only in-frame sequences that have V and J called. A share of the clones is absent; for the studies checked, an unresolved V gene accounts for under half, and the remainder has no known explanation. This sample has around 500,000 clones in its table, and around nine tenths of those were observed once. The ten largest clones represent approximately 8.3% of the sample. The sequenced sample was PBMCs or T cells enriched from blood (not recorded which). The receptor source for this set is a woman aged 60-75 years who had recovered from COVID-19.

The rearrangement joins TRBV6-2 or TRBV6-3 to TRBJ1-4, with a weak D call TRBD1 (6 bases). The ends were cut back, 5 bases at V and 4 bases at J, with 20 bases in the middle. The CDR3 runs 17 residues. Germline CDR1 and CDR2: MNHEY and SVGEGT. DNA of the CDR3: TGTGCCAGCAGTACGGGAACAACGACAGGAATTAATGAAAAACTGTTTTTT. Translated, it gives CASSTGTTTGINEKLFF.

The chain joins TRBV7-2 to TRBJ1-1, with a possible D match to TRBD1 (6 bases). Looked up from germline, CDR1 is SGHTA and CDR2 is FQGNSA. CDR3 size: 11 residues. Trimming left V 5 bases short and J 9 bases short, with 10 bases between. CDR3 sequence (DNA): TGTGCCAGCAGCCAAGGGACACAAGCTTTCTTT. Its translation is CASSQGTQAFF.

V gene TRBV7-2 combines with J gene TRBJ2-7; 12 nucleotides agree with TRBD1. The CDR3 has 16 amino acids. The V and J ends lost 1 base and 5 bases, in that order; junction bases with no gene match: 6. Germline V gene lookup returns CDR1 SGHTA and CDR2 FQGNSA. CDR3 nucleotide sequence: TGTGCCAGCAGCTTAGTAGCGGGGACAGGGGGCGACGAGCAGTACGTC. Its protein product is CASSLVAGTGGDEQYV.

The gene calls are TRBV19 and TRBJ1-2, with D possibly being TRBD1 (5 bases). V dropped 0 bases and J dropped 1 base, with 15 bases sitting between them. CDR3 length equals 17 residues. The germline V gene encodes CDR1 LNHDA and CDR2 SQIVND (reference sequence). The CDR3 DNA sequence: TGTGCCAGTAGTATAGAATTGACAGCCTTTCTTAACTATGGCTACACCTTC. Protein product: CASSIELTAFLNYGYTF.

The chain combines TRBV7-9 with TRBJ1-2; 9 nucleotides line up with TRBD1. CDR1 and CDR2 (germline): SEHNR, FQNEAQ (reference sequence). After removal of 4 bases from V and 7 bases from J, the junction contained 10 bases not matched to a gene. The CDR3 consists of 15 residues. The CDR3, as DNA: TGTGCCAGCAGCTCCCGGGACAGGGCGAGGAGTGGCTACACCTTC. Protein sequence: CASSSRDRARSGYTF.

The chain has TRBV27 and TRBJ1-6; 7 nucleotides agree with TRBD1. Germline lookup yields CDR1 MNHEY and CDR2 SMNVEV (reference sequence). V shed 5 bases, J shed 8 bases, and the junction held 6 bases outside the gene matches. This CDR3 contains 14 residues. CDR3 DNA sequence: TGTGCCAGCAGTGGCAGGGGGAATTATTCACCCCTCCACTTT. It yields the protein CASSGRGNYSPLHF.

The chain uses TRBV7-2 and TRBJ2-2, with D possibly being TRBD1 (6 bases). The germline V and J ends were trimmed by 1 base and 8 bases, with 14 bases remaining between them. From germline, CDR1 is SGHTA and CDR2 FQGNSA. The CDR3 extends over 15 amino acids. The CDR3 reads CASSLVGGLSGELFF. Here the CDR3 DNA reads TGTGCCAGCAGCTTAGTTGGGGGCCTTAGTGGGGAGCTGTTTTTT.

This sequence joins TRBV5-1 and TRBJ1-4; D perhaps matches TRBD1 (5 bases). CDR3 length equals 14 residues. The V end lost 2 bases, the J end lost 4 bases, and 9 bases lay between the germline ends. The V gene's germline CDR1 is SGHRS and CDR2 YFSETQ. The CDR3 DNA sequence: TGCGCCAGCAGCTTCCAGGGCCTTAATGAAAAACTGTTTTTT. Translating gives CASSFQGLNEKLFF.

The V and J genes are TRBV18 and TRBJ2-2; possible D gene TRBD2, 5 bases. This CDR3 contains 16 residues. CDR1 KGHSH and CDR2 LQKENI come from the germline V gene. The V end lost 3 bases, the J end lost 1 base, and 12 bases lay between the germline ends. The CDR3 sequence is CASSPREPRNTGELFF. CDR3 nucleotide sequence: TGTGCCAGCTCACCGAGGGAACCGAGGAACACCGGGGAGCTGTTTTTT. The full variable domain, in which reference TRBV18 and TRBJ2-2 provide the parts outside the CDR3, is NAGVMQNPRHLVRRRGQEARLRCSPMKGHSHVYWYRQLPEEGLKFMVYLQKENIIDESGMPKERFSAEFPKEGPSILRIQQVVRGDSAAYFCASSPREPRNTGELFFGEGSRLTVL.

This clone was observed a few times. CDR3 loop: CASRGLAGVETQYF. The CDR3 region has the DNA TGCGCCAGCAGAGGGCTAGCGGGGGTCGAGACCCAGTACTTC. The chain employs TRBV5-1 and TRBJ2-5; 10 bases agree with TRBD2. The junction had 6 bases not matched to a gene; V was cut back by 5 bases and J by 5 bases. The CDR3 spans 14 residues. The V gene's germline CDR1 is SGHRS and CDR2 YFSETQ.

J is TRBJ2-7 and V is TRBV4-1; 7 nucleotides line up with TRBD1. The germline V gene encodes CDR1 MGHRA and CDR2 YSYEKL. With 6 bases clipped from V and 2 bases from J, the junction kept 4 bases outside the gene matches. The CDR3 is 13 amino acids. Here the CDR3 reads CASSHGTAYEQYF. CDR3 DNA: TGCGCCAGCAGTCACGGGACAGCCTACGAGCAGTACTTC.

The V gene is TRBV7-2, the J gene TRBJ1-1; D remains ambiguous. This CDR3 comprises 15 residues. CDR1 SGHTA and CDR2 FQGNSA come from the germline V gene. Trimming removed 5 bases from V and 1 base from J, with 14 bases in between. This CDR3 is CASSLNFAGNTEAFF. The DNA of the CDR3 is TGTGCCAGCAGCCTCAATTTCGCGGGGAACACTGAAGCTTTCTTT.

The chain joins TRBV6-1 to TRBJ1-2, with 8 bases lining up with TRBD1. In germline, CDR1 is MNHNS, CDR2 SASEGT. V trimming: 1 base; J trimming: 4 bases; junction bases outside the gene matches: 8. This CDR3 is 16 amino acids long. CDR3 protein: CASSEGAGGMGYGYTF. For the CDR3, the DNA is TGTGCCAGCAGTGAAGGGGCAGGGGGCATGGGCTATGGCTACACCTTC.

This clone has at least ten counts. This chain joins TRBV10-3 and TRBJ2-2, with 11 bases identical to TRBD1. Per germline, CDR1 ENHRY and CDR2 SYGVKD. The CDR3 contains 21 residues. With V trimmed by 3 bases and J by 0 bases, 15 bases remained unmatched. The CDR3 bases are TGTGCCATCAGTGACCCGGACAGGGGGCTTAGTAAGAACGCGAACACCGGGGAGCTGTTTTTT. Residues: CAISDPDRGLSKNANTGELFF.

V usage is TRBV2 and J usage is TRBJ1-3, with 7 bases fitting TRBD1. The V gene's germline CDR1 is SNHLY and CDR2 FYNNEI. With 4 bases clipped from V and 2 bases from J, the junction kept 5 bases outside the gene matches. The length of the CDR3 is 15 residues. CDR3 coding DNA: TGTGCCAGCAGTGTGATCAGGGGGGCTGGAAACACCATATATTTT. This encodes CASSVIRGAGNTIYF.

The gene calls are TRBV9 and TRBJ2-5, with 15 bases aligning to TRBD2. V gave up 4 bases and J gave up 2 bases; unmatched junction bases: 3. Germline V gene sequence: CDR1 SGDLS, CDR2 YYNGEE. This CDR3 is built from 16 residues. CDR3 nucleotide sequence: TGTGCCAGCAGCCCGGGACTAGCGGGGGGTCAAGAGACCCAGTACTTC. It encodes CASSPGLAGGQETQYF.

The rearrangement links TRBV6-5 to TRBJ1-1; D remains ambiguous. Germline values: CDR1 MNHEY, CDR2 SVGAGI. V was trimmed by 6 bases and J by 3 bases, leaving 11 bases between them. The CDR3 has 13 amino acids. The CDR3 reads CASRRTQHTEAFF. The CDR3 DNA reads as TGTGCCAGCAGGAGAACACAGCACACTGAAGCTTTCTTT.

The CDR3 DNA sequence: TGTGCCAGCAGTAAGCCGGGACAGGGGGGCAATGAGCAGTTCTTC. Its translation: CASSKPGQGGNEQFF. This rearrangement joins TRBV5-4 to TRBJ2-1; 11 bases map to TRBD1. The trim removed 5 bases at V and 6 bases at J, leaving 7 bases unmatched. This CDR3 spans 15 amino acids. Germline CDR1 reads SGHNT; CDR2 reads YYREEE (reference sequence). Together with reference TRBV5-4 and TRBJ2-1, the CDR3 gives the full variable domain: ETGVTQSPTHLIKTRGQQVTLRCSSQSGHNTVSWYQQALGQGPQFIFQYYREEENGRGNFPPRFSGLQFPNYSSELNVNALELDDSALYLCASSKPGQGGNEQFFGPGTRLTVL.

The chain combines TRBV13 with TRBJ2-7; TRBD2 aligns across 7 bases. V was pared by 1 base and J by 0 bases, with 3 bases of the junction left unmatched. Germline V lookup: CDR1 PRHDT, CDR2 FYEKMQ (reference sequence). The CDR3 covers 15 residues. CDR3: CASSLEVAGSYEQYF. The CDR3 coding sequence is TGTGCCAGCAGCTTAGAGGTAGCGGGCTCCTACGAGCAGTACTTC.

V usage is TRBV7-2 and J usage is TRBJ2-1, with a possible D match to TRBD1 (5 bases). The CDR3 length is 14 residues. CDR1 is SGHTA and CDR2 is FQGNSA in the germline V gene. The germline V and J ends were trimmed by 5 bases and 10 bases, with 18 bases remaining between them. In DNA, the CDR3 is TGTGCCAGCAGCACGTTTACCCAGGGCAAGGAGCAGTTCTTC. Residues: CASSTFTQGKEQFF.

The chain uses TRBV12-3 or TRBV12-4 and TRBJ1-1, with D possibly being TRBD1 (5 bases). The CDR3 has 13 amino acids. The ends were cut back, 11 bases at V and 5 bases at J, with 18 bases in the middle. The CDR3 DNA reads as TGTGCCTCACACCAGGGATATGGGACTGAAGCTTTCTTT. Translating it yields CASHQGYGTEAFF.